This record looks at one TCR beta chain sequence and its context. The target of this receptor is not known. No quality values exist for individual bases; no much larger clone is one base distant. The germline V and J ends show losses of 6 bases and 5 bases respectively, and no gene match explains 6 bases of the junction. Looking up the germline V gene (reference sequence) yields CDR1 MNHEY and CDR2 SMNVEV. The CDR3 runs 15 amino acids, cysteine and phenylalanine included. Only CDR3 DNA is held: 45 bases, read in frame from base 1. The data were taken from a study of cytomegalovirus exposure and HLA in healthy donors (dated by TCRdb to 2016 to 2017). Notes on the research overall: An earlier analysis of several hundred of the donors reported approximately 300 Gb of sequence data and 90 million to 120 million unique TCR beta sequences obtained from 150 million to 200 million T cells. An early release that covered around 590 HLA-typed donors contained 250 to 350 gigabases of sequencing data and roughly 84 million unique TCR sequences. Of the 300 to 500 genotyped donors, approximately 81% were placed in the genetic ancestry cluster associated with self-reported Caucasian donors. The study aimed to test whether signatures of past pathogen exposure could be identified by cataloging public T cell receptors. Using immunosequencing, the study profiled T cell repertoires from fewer than 850 subjects and related those repertoires to cytomegalovirus serostatus. Besides the first cohort of under 700 subjects, a separate validation cohort made up of roughly 120 different subjects was used. To predict cytomegalovirus infection status, the study brought together high-throughput TCR immunosequencing, statistical association of individual TCRs with disease status, and machine learning. A later analysis re-analyzed previously published TCR beta repertoires from 660 or so donors and added high-resolution HLA genotyping to study TCR occurrence patterns. In the later analysis, no new phenotypic data were used to find candidate immune exposures; instead, reliance was placed on TCR beta sequences and their occurrence across donors. To decide whether each TCR beta V gene segment behaved as functional or pseudogenic, an earlier analysis of approximately 620 of the donors relied on high-throughput TCR beta sequencing. Donor age, sex, ethnicity and CMV serostatus were compiled alongside the repertoire data. A later genetic analysis used genome-wide SNP genotypes for about 65% of the roughly 670 donors, treating that subset as a discovery cohort. Every discovery cohort repertoire had been produced on one sequencing platform. Both class I and class II loci were covered by HLA typing, at four-digit resolution. Typing coverage differed by locus: A, B, C, DRB1 and DQB1 were typed in about 629-640 donors, DQA1 in approximately 520, DPA1 in 600 to 610, and DPB1 in 400 to 490. Five DR-DQ haplotypes were handled as single units for association and clustering, since linkage in the cohort was strong. Among almost 400 genotyped donors of the cohort, an average of approximately 250,000 unique TCR beta nucleotide sequences were sequenced per donor, roughly 18% of them non-productive. General conclusions and limits of the study: A cluster of highly shared sequence variants was judged likely to be a technical artifact of the sequencing pipeline. Specific HLA alleles were associated with about 17,000 TCR beta sequences at a false discovery rate of 0.05 in a later analysis. Some IMGT-functional V segments, including TRBV6-2 and TRBV6-3, could not be told apart with the 87-base-pair reads, so those segments were excluded. When HLA alleles, especially DR and DQ, strongly co-occurred, attributing TCR associations to individual alleles was difficult. Correlated functional status among segregating V segments might reflect linkage disequilibrium, but an unknown experimental factor could not be ruled out. A later analysis found that TCR association rates varied across HLA loci, with DRB1 alleles showing the most associated TCRs and HLA-C alleles the fewest. An association between a missense DCLRE1C variant and V-gene and J-gene trimming of TCR beta chains was found in a later genetic analysis and replicated in an independent cohort. Compared with equally common non-associated chains, HLA-associated TCR beta chains in a later analysis were more clonally expanded and had lower generation probabilities. According to a later analysis, parvovirus B19, influenza, CMV and Epstein-Barr virus appeared linked to several top co-occurrence clusters. Sequencing depth was assumed to be roughly uniform across donors in the presence/absence analyses, though that assumption may not hold. In a later analysis, most CMV-associated TCR beta chains were found to appear HLA-restricted, with HLA associations seemingly driven largely by CMV exposure. Compared with the roughly 670-donor mean, donors in an Asian-associated ancestry cluster had fewer N-insertions in productive TCRs, according to a later genetic analysis. In the study, approximately 160 TCR beta chains were listed as associated with cytomegalovirus. Broadly in line with IMGT annotations, most TCR beta V segments showed up in productive rearrangements about 90% or about 30% of the time in an earlier analysis of some 590 of the donors. A further reported finding was that TCR beta sequences accurately predicted the HLA-A and HLA-B alleles for most subjects in the first cohort. The only immune exposure information available for the cohort was CMV serostatus. Three of the identified cytomegalovirus-associated TCR beta chains were confirmed in vitro to be specific for cytomegalovirus antigens. In both the original and validation cohorts, the classifier was reported to diagnose cytomegalovirus status with high specificity and sensitivity. Most TCR sequences were seen in very few donors, while some public TCRs were found in many individuals. Only TCR beta chains were sequenced in this cohort, and the absence of alpha or paired-chain data limited detectable features. According to the authors, the approach could potentially be generalized to other disease states and immunological phenotypes. HLA typing was unavailable for some donors at each locus, so association tests used only the typed subset. Seventeen rarely observed V segments, including chromosome 9 orphons, were excluded from the earlier analysis of some 590 of the donors because counts were too low.

The cohort comprised more than 550 healthy bone marrow donors. All cohort members were sampled while nominally healthy, although unrecorded immune exposures were likely present. The donor tested CMV seronegative and was one of the 352 seronegative cohort members. A peripheral blood sample was provided by each donor, and peripheral blood mononuclear cells were used for TCR beta sequencing. Genomic DNA extraction from the blood cell samples was performed with the Qiagen DNeasy Blood Extraction Kit. Library construction relied on the immunoSEQ multiplex PCR assay. For the multiplex PCR, a mixture combining 60 forward primers for TCR Vbeta segments and 13 reverse primers for TCR Jbeta segments was used. Amplification of the CDR3 region of rearranged TCR beta genes was performed with a multiplex PCR assay on genomic DNA. The amplified TCR beta libraries were sequenced on the Illumina HiSeq System as 87-base-pair reads. As for how the authors treated the data: Across the 500 to 700 repertoires, a later analysis counted 80 million or so unique TCR beta chains, approximately 12 million of which were shared by at least two donors. Raw reads were error-corrected and collapsed into unique sequences with a nearest-neighbor algorithm that merged closely related sequences to remove PCR and sequencing errors. CDR3 sequences were aligned to IMGT reference sequences to assign V, D and J gene segments. Each retained sequence needed at least a six-nucleotide match to both a V gene segment and a J gene segment. A rearrangement was called productive if the CDR3 had no stop codons and remained in frame with V and J, and every other rearrangement was called non-productive. CDR3 was defined according to IMGT convention as the region running from the second conserved V-encoded cysteine to the conserved J-encoded phenylalanine. The earlier analysis of about 640 of the donors excluded any sequence lacking an unambiguous match to a single V gene segment. An earlier analysis of 500 to 700 of the donors classified V segments as functional when productive rearrangements were above 56.7% and as segregating when the standard deviation between donors was above 5%. A statistical classification framework was developed to diagnose cytomegalovirus status using the catalog of TCR beta chain sequences. In a later analysis, TCR nucleotide sequences were compared against IMGT/GENE-DB human TR gene sequences so that V and J genes could be assigned. A later analysis assigned CDR3 sequences and most-parsimonious VDJ recombination scenarios with the TCRdist pipeline. In a later analysis, each TCR beta chain was defined by its CDR3 amino acid sequence together with its V-gene family, and reads lacking a unique V-gene family were excluded. To address suspected cross-contamination and a sequencing artifact, a later analysis removed 592 highly shared, low-generation-probability nucleotide sequences. For each public chain, a later analysis derived a clonal expansion index from normalized ranks of inferred template counts within each repertoire. In a later analysis, generation probabilities were computed with a VDJ recombination model fitted to out-of-frame rearrangements, and the resulting probabilities were checked against IGoR. In a later analysis, hypergeometric tests were used to score TCR-TCR, TCR-HLA and TCR-CMV co-occurrence, with a repertoire-size bias correction applied to TCR pairs. False discovery rates were estimated in a later analysis by permuting HLA or CMV assignments 20 times. In a later analysis, co-occurring TCRs were grouped using DBSCAN, and TCRdist sequence similarity was added for clustering within HLA-allele-positive subsets. Co-occurrence clustering excluded repertoires with fewer than 30,000 or more than 120,000 public chains, plus five with anomalous nucleotide sharing. What TCRdb holds here is the immuneACCESS table cut down to in-frame rearrangements. Part of the clones is not present; checked against another copy, under half of the missing clones reflect an unresolved V gene, and the others are unexplained. D and trimming come from the DNA, and the V and J calls and clone size come from that table. The sample data list under 90,000 clones, and roughly 75% of these were observed just once. More than 7% of the sample lies in the top ten.

This receptor was taken from a woman aged 40 to 55 in good health and CMV-seronegative. Sequencing used PBMCs. The chain was built from TRBV27 and TRBJ2-1; 11 central bases correspond to TRBD2. The nucleotide sequence is given as TGTGCCAGCAGGTCCGTAGCGGGGGGGAACAATGAGCAGTTCTTC. Protein translation: CASRSVAGGNNEQFF.